Listed here are 13 T cell receptor beta chains from one sample, sequenced in a study of early T cells in non-severe SARS-CoV-2 infection. From the 5' RACE reads, TCRdb called clonotypes with MiXCR, one entry per CDR3 protein. The sample has about 42,000 distinct CDR3 sequences; roughly 6.6% are singletons. The specimen sequenced was whole blood. The receptors shown here come from an adult who was a healthcare worker with PCR-confirmed SARS-CoV-2 infection or an uninfected control (not recorded which).

This sequence joins TRBV11-3 and TRBJ2-3, with D perhaps being TRBD1 or TRBD2 (5 bases each). Germline V lookup: CDR1 SGHNT, CDR2 YENEEA. Trimming stripped 3 bases from V and 3 bases from J, with 10 bases between. The CDR3 covers 14 residues. CDR3 DNA: TGTGCCAGCAGCTTGGGGGTATCGACAGATACGCAGTATTTT. Protein product: CASSLGVSTDTQYF. The variable domain in full, completed from reference TRBV11-3 and TRBJ2-3, reads EAGVVQSPRYKIIEKKQPVAFWCNPISGHNTLYWYLQNLGQGPELLIRYENEEAVDDSQLPKDRFSAERLKGVDSTLKIQPAELGDSAVYLCASSLGVSTDTQYFGPGTRLTVL.

The chain combines TRBV20-1 with TRBJ1-6; D may be TRBD1 (5 bases). Trimming stripped 0 bases from V and 5 bases from J, with 17 bases between. CDR3 length: 17 residues. CDR1 is DFQATT, CDR2 SNEGSKA, per germline (reference sequence). DNA of the CDR3: TGCAGTGCTAGAGACCGTACGCCGGGACGGAATAATTCACCCCTCCACTTT. Its translation: CSARDRTPGRNNSPLHF.

The genes are TRBV29-1 and TRBJ1-5; TRBD1 agrees at 7 bases. Germline V gene sequence: CDR1 SQVTM, CDR2 ANQGSEA. Trimming cost V 6 bases and J 2 bases; bases outside gene matches: 4. The CDR3 runs 13 residues. CDR3: CSVADRGNQPQHF. CDR3 bases: TGCAGCGTCGCCGACAGGGGCAATCAGCCCCAGCATTTT.

This clonotype was recorded many times. This chain links TRBV7-9 with TRBJ1-5, with D hard to call. The CDR3 sequence is 13 residues long. Germline V lookup: CDR1 SEHNR, CDR2 FQNEAQ (reference sequence). V was clipped by 10 bases and J by 3 bases, with 13 bases between them. As DNA, the CDR3 is TGTGCCACCGCCCCGGGCATCAATCAGCCCCAGCATTTT. Residues: CATAPGINQPQHF.

The table lists this clonotype with many counts. The chain joins TRBV19 to TRBJ2-7; D may be TRBD1 (6 bases). CDR1 LNHDA and CDR2 SQIVND come from the germline V gene (reference sequence). V dropped 1 base and J dropped 2 bases, with 6 bases sitting between them. CDR3 length equals 13 residues. CDR3 in DNA: TGTGCCAGTAGTATAGGGACAGCCTACGAGCAGTACTTC. Protein: CASSIGTAYEQYF.

By sample share, this clonotype is medium-sized. V usage is TRBV6-5 and J usage is TRBJ2-1; tentatively, D is TRBD2 (6 bases). The CDR3 runs 13 residues. Germline CDR1 MNHEY, CDR2 SVGAGI. Trimming pared 7 bases from V and 7 bases from J, leaving 14 bases between. Written as DNA, the CDR3 is TGTGCCAGCACCGGGGGATACGGGAATGAGCAGTTCTTC. Encoded protein: CASTGGYGNEQFF.

This clonotype has ten or more counts. The CDR3 region is CASSVAPGAYEQYF. Written as DNA, the CDR3 is TGTGCCAGCAGCGTAGCTCCAGGAGCCTACGAGCAGTACTTC. This chain uses TRBV9 with TRBJ2-7; no reliable D call. The CDR3 has 14 residues. V gave up 0 bases and J gave up 2 bases, with 9 bases separating them. Germline CDR1 SGDLS, CDR2 YYNGEE.

With regard to this clonotype: A clone one base away is much larger, so this may be a read error. The V and J genes are TRBV30 and TRBJ2-7; TRBD1 matches 7 bases. The CDR3 is 14 amino acids. Germline assignment: CDR1 GTSNPN and CDR2 SVGIG (reference sequence). V lost 3 bases and J lost 3; bases outside the gene matches: 8. The chain's CDR3 is CAWRLPGTDYEQYF. CDR3 in DNA: TGTGCCTGGAGACTGCCCGGGACAGACTACGAGCAGTACTTC.

This clonotype was counted only a few times. The chain uses TRBV18 and TRBJ1-5; 7 positions agree with TRBD1. The CDR3 length is 14 residues. From germline, CDR1 is KGHSH and CDR2 LQKENI. The ends lost 4 bases at V and 3 bases at J; junction bases unmatched: 3. The chain's CDR3 is CASSLDRYNQPQHF. For the CDR3, the DNA is TGTGCCAGCTCACTGGACAGGTACAATCAGCCCCAGCATTTT.

This clonotype was recorded many times. V and J are TRBV7-8 and TRBJ2-5, with 13 bases fitting TRBD2. CDR1 is SGHVS and CDR2 is FQNEAQ in the germline V gene. The CDR3 spans 14 residues. The V gene end was trimmed by 10 bases and the J gene end by 4 bases; junction bases not matched to a gene: 6. The CDR3 sequence: CATRLAGGRETQYF. The CDR3 nucleotides read TGTGCCACCCGACTAGCGGGGGGAAGAGAGACCCAGTACTTC. Variable domain in full (rest from reference TRBV7-8 and TRBJ2-5): GAGVSQSPRYKVAKRGQDVALRCDPISGHVSLFWYQQALGQGPEFLTYFQNEAQLDKSGLPSDRFFAERPEGSVSTLKIQRTQQEDSAVYLCATRLAGGRETQYFGPGTRLLVL.

This clonotype turned up a few times. The rearrangement links TRBV12-3 or TRBV12-4 to TRBJ2-2; maybe TRBD1 (6 bases). There are 15 residues in the CDR3. The V and J ends lost 5 bases and 10 bases respectively, with 20 bases between them. The CDR3 nucleotides are TGTGCCAGCAGTCAATCCCCGACAGGTGGGGAGGAGCTGTTTTTT. Amino acid sequence: CASSQSPTGGEELFF.

This clonotype was found many times. The chain joins TRBV11-2 to TRBJ2-3; 9 bases map to TRBD1. With V trimmed by 1 base and J by 3 bases, 2 bases remained unmatched. The CDR3 covers 15 residues. CDR1 and CDR2 (germline): SGHAT, FQNNGV. CDR3 sequence (DNA): TGTGCCAGCAGCTTAGTCGGGACAGGGACAGATACGCAGTATTTT. It encodes CASSLVGTGTDTQYF.

This chain connects TRBV7-9 to TRBJ2-3; D is uncertain. The CDR3 has 14 amino acids. Trimming removed 3 bases from V and 1 base from J, with 8 bases in between. CDR1 is SEHNR, CDR2 FQNEAQ, per germline (reference sequence). The CDR3 DNA is TGTGCCAGCAGCTTGGGGTTTCGCACAGATACGCAGTATTTT. This encodes CASSLGFRTDTQYF.